Shown below are 4 T cell receptor beta chains from a single sample sequenced in a study of shared clonotypes between healthy human individuals. Profiled with immunoSEQ multiplex PCR; TCRdb holds only in-frame clones, not every one. Found here are roughly 2,000,000 clones, 80% to 95% of them singletons; the top ten hold about 1.7%. CD8 cells regarded as naive lacked CD45RO, were positively chosen for CCR7, and omitted terminally differentiated effector memory CD45RA+ cells. The sequencing input was naive CD8+ T cells from PBMCs. The receptors were gathered from a man aged 18 to 30 in good health. Some clones in this sample may be carry-over from other donors' samples.

The chain has TRBV11-2 and TRBJ1-4; 9 bases line up with TRBD1. The CDR3 loop spans 15 amino acids. Germline trimming cut 5 bases from V and 7 bases from J; bases unmatched to any gene: 8. From germline, CDR1 is SGHAT and CDR2 FQNNGV. The CDR3 loop reads CASSDAGQGSEKLFF. The CDR3 region has the DNA TGTGCCAGCAGCGACGCGGGACAGGGAAGTGAAAAACTGTTTTTT.

This clone came up once. The chain carries TRBV28 and TRBJ2-3; D not certain. The V gene's germline CDR1 is MDHEN and CDR2 SYDVKM. The CDR3 covers 14 residues. Trimming took off 6 bases at V and 4 bases at J, with 14 bases between the two ends. The CDR3 sequence: CASSTLDGADTQYF. CDR3 sequence (DNA): TGTGCCAGCAGCACACTGGACGGAGCAGATACGCAGTATTTT.

The chain links TRBV5-4 to TRBJ2-5; TRBD2 might be the D (7 bases). The CDR3 length is 16 residues. Germline loops: CDR1 SGHNT, CDR2 YYREEE (reference sequence). V was trimmed by 0 bases and J by 7 bases, leaving 19 bases between them. Here the CDR3 reads CASSLDLGAGEVTQYF. The CDR3 bases are TGTGCCAGCAGCTTGGATCTGGGGGCGGGAGAGGTGACCCAGTACTTC. Using reference TRBV5-4 and TRBJ2-5 for the parts outside the CDR3, the full variable domain is ETGVTQSPTHLIKTRGQQVTLRCSSQSGHNTVSWYQQALGQGPQFIFQYYREEENGRGNFPPRFSGLQFPNYSSELNVNALELDDSALYLCASSLDLGAGEVTQYFGPGTRLLVL.

On this clone: The same CDR3 also results from other DNA sequences found in this sample. The chain employs TRBV7-9 and TRBJ2-1; no firm D call. The CDR3 length is 13 residues. Germline CDR1 is SEHNR and CDR2 is FQNEAQ (reference sequence). V lost 0 bases to trimming and J lost 6 bases, with 6 bases between them. The CDR3 sequence is CASSLALGNEQFF. The DNA of the CDR3 is TGTGCCAGCAGCTTAGCGCTTGGCAATGAGCAGTTCTTC.